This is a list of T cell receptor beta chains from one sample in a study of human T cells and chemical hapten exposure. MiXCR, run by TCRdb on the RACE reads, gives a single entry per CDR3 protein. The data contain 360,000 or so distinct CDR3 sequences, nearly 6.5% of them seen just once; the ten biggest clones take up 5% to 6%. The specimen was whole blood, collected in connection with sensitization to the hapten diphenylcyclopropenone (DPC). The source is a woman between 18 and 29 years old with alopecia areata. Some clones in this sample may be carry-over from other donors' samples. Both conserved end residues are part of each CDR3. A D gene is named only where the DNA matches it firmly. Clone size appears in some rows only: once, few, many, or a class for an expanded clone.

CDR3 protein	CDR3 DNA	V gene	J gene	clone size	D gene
CASSYFGGSGELFF	TGTGCCAGCAGTTACTTCGGGGGATCCGGGGAGCTGTTTTTT	TRBV6-5	TRBJ2-2	few	-
CASSPQSAGTYEQYF	TGTGCCAGCTCACCACAATCCGCTGGCACCTACGAGCAGTACTTC	TRBV18	TRBJ2-7	many	-
CASREQGSLVFF	TGTGCCAGCAGGGAACAGGGCTCGCTTGTGTTTTTT	TRBV2	TRBJ1-4	few	-
CSADRANTGELFF	TGCAGCGCAGACAGGGCGAACACCGGGGAGCTGTTTTTT	TRBV29-1	TRBJ2-2	few	TRBD1
CATKTSGGPGQFF	TGTGCCACCAAGACTAGCGGGGGGCCCGGGCAGTTCTTC	TRBV10-3	TRBJ2-1	few	TRBD2
CASSFSPVVAAEGTDTQYF	TGTGCCAGCAGTTTCTCGCCGGTTGTGGCCGCTGAGGGCACAGATACGCAGTATTTT	TRBV12-3/TRBV12-4	TRBJ2-3	few	-
CASSEQGRQTEAFF	TGTGCCAGCAGTGAGCAGGGGAGACAGACTGAAGCTTTCTTT	TRBV2	TRBJ1-1	-	-
CATSRGQGPDTQYF	TGTGCCACCAGCAGGGGACAGGGGCCAGATACGCAGTATTTT	TRBV15	TRBJ2-3	-	TRBD1
CASSGQGLAEAFF	TGTGCCAGCAGTGGACAGGGGCTCGCTGAAGCTTTCTTT	TRBV7-3	TRBJ1-1	many	TRBD1
CASSLDFGQPQHF	TGTGCCAGCAGCTTAGATTTCGGTCAGCCCCAGCATTTT	TRBV7-2	TRBJ1-5	few	-
CSAWDGVKLFF	TGCAGTGCCTGGGACGGAGTAAAACTGTTTTTT	TRBV20-1	TRBJ1-4	few	-
CASSLTFSRFEQFF	TGTGCCAGCAGCTTAACTTTTTCTAGATTTGAGCAGTTCTTC	TRBV7-8	TRBJ2-1	few	-
CASSDYRDSPLHF	TGTGCCAGCAGTGATTACAGGGATTCACCCCTCCACTTT	TRBV12-3/TRBV12-4	TRBJ1-6	many	-
CASSSMTGPPQAFF	TGTGCCAGCAGCTCGATGACAGGTCCCCCCCAGGCTTTCTTT	TRBV7-9	TRBJ1-1	many	-
CSAIEATSGTDTQYF	TGCAGTGCCATCGAGGCGACTAGCGGCACAGATACGCAGTATTTT	TRBV20-1	TRBJ2-3	-	TRBD2
CSARRSGGLPEAFF	TGCAGTGCTCGTCGTTCCGGGGGGCTCCCTGAAGCTTTCTTT	TRBV20-1	TRBJ1-1	many	-
CASSQEGLKQYF	TGCGCCAGCAGCCAAGAGGGGTTGAAGCAGTACTTC	TRBV4-1	TRBJ2-7	-	-
CASIPRNVLNGYTF	TGTGCCAGCATCCCACGGAACGTGCTGAATGGCTACACCTTC	TRBV6-6	TRBJ1-2	many	-
CASSLGHGHEQYF	TGTGCCAGCAGCTTGGGACACGGCCACGAGCAGTACTTC	TRBV5-6	TRBJ2-7	once	-
CASSGGTGGGEMNTEAFF	TGCGCCAGCAGCGGTGGGACAGGGGGTGGAGAAATGAACACTGAAGCTTTCTTT	TRBV5-1	TRBJ1-1	few	TRBD1
CAISTGNTGELFF	TGTGCCATCTCAACAGGGAACACCGGGGAGCTGTTTTTT	TRBV10-3	TRBJ2-2	-	-
CASSPDRGGEKLFF	TGTGCCAGCAGCCCAGATAGGGGTGGTGAAAAACTGTTTTTT	TRBV7-3	TRBJ1-4	few	-
CSVGEQGAGEQYF	TGCAGCGTTGGGGAACAGGGAGCGGGCGAGCAGTACTTC	TRBV29-1	TRBJ2-7	few	-
CASSLGTGVENEQFF	TGTGCCAGCAGCTTAGGGACAGGGGTGGAGAATGAGCAGTTCTTC	TRBV7-2	TRBJ2-1	-	TRBD1
CASSLEGQGNTEAFF	TGTGCCAGCAGCTTAGAGGGACAGGGTAACACTGAAGCTTTCTTT	TRBV13	TRBJ1-1	-	TRBD1
CASSHEFGELFF	TGCGCCAGCAGCCACGAATTCGGGGAGCTGTTTTTT	TRBV4-3	TRBJ2-2	few	-
CASSLGQGPFTEAFF	TGCGCCAGCAGCTTAGGACAGGGGCCGTTCACTGAAGCTTTCTTT	TRBV5-1	TRBJ1-1	-	TRBD1
CATSTTGNGELFF	TGTGCCACCAGTACAACGGGGAACGGGGAGCTGTTTTTT	TRBV24-1	TRBJ2-2	-	-
CASSQMMVQRGADEQFF	TGTGCCAGCAGCCAAATGATGGTCCAGCGGGGGGCGGATGAGCAGTTCTTC	TRBV4-2	TRBJ2-1	many	TRBD2
CASRQGARDSPLHF	TGTGCGAGCAGACAGGGGGCGCGGGATTCACCCCTCCACTTT	TRBV28	TRBJ1-6	few	TRBD1
CASSLVGGGDEKLFF	TGTGCCAGCAGCTTAGTTGGAGGGGGGGATGAAAAACTGTTTTTT	TRBV7-2	TRBJ1-4	many	-
CASTRDRVSDTQYF	TGCGCCAGCACCAGGGACAGGGTCTCAGATACGCAGTATTTT	TRBV5-1	TRBJ2-3	few	TRBD1
CSARTPYRANTEAFF	TGCAGTGCTAGGACCCCCTACAGGGCCAACACTGAAGCTTTCTTT	TRBV20-1	TRBJ1-1	few	-
CASSVTSGGRDTQYF	TGTGCCAGCAGTGTCACTAGCGGAGGAAGAGATACGCAGTATTTT	TRBV6-4	TRBJ2-3	few	TRBD2
CASSQDRTSGSPDTQYF	TGCGCCAGCAGCCAAGATAGGACTAGCGGTTCACCAGATACGCAGTATTTT	TRBV4-3	TRBJ2-3	many	TRBD2
CASRFRLTGTYEQYF	TGTGCCAGCCGCTTTCGGCTGACAGGGACGTACGAGCAGTACTTC	TRBV7-2	TRBJ2-7	many	TRBD1
CASSFVAPNQPQHF	TGTGCCAGCAGTTTTGTGGCACCGAATCAGCCCCAGCATTTT	TRBV12-3/TRBV12-4	TRBJ1-5	many	-
CASSFNGGNQPQHF	TGTGCCAGCAGCTTCAACGGAGGCAATCAGCCCCAGCATTTT	TRBV7-9	TRBJ1-5	many	-
CASSPDTESYGYTF	TGTGCCAGCAGCCCGGACACAGAAAGCTATGGCTACACCTTC	TRBV7-2	TRBJ1-2	-	-
CASSREGNEAFF	TGTGCCAGCAGCCGAGAGGGTAACGAAGCTTTCTTT	TRBV7-9	TRBJ1-1	-	-